The source of this TCR beta chain is a study of blood T cells in healthy people across ages. This clonotype was counted a single time. Per the germline V gene, CDR1 is SEHNR and CDR2 is FQNEAQ (reference sequence). The V segment lost 3 bases and the J segment 5 bases; nucleotides outside the gene matches: 3. The CDR3 contains 15 residues. Primed by a sample-barcoded 5' primer and a J-beta primer mix, a second PCR proceeded for 7 to 11 cycles. One entry per CDR3 protein results from TCRdb running MiXCR on the 5' RACE reads. The sample includes some 710,000 distinct CDR3 sequences, 35% to 60% of them seen just once.

This receptor was taken from a man older than 75 in good health. Sequencing was carried out using blood. The chain has TRBV7-9 and TRBJ2-1; 11 bases line up with TRBD2. DNA for the CDR3: TGTGCCAGCAGCTTGACTAGCGGGACGGACAATGAGCAGTTCTTC. As protein: CASSLTSGTDNEQFF.